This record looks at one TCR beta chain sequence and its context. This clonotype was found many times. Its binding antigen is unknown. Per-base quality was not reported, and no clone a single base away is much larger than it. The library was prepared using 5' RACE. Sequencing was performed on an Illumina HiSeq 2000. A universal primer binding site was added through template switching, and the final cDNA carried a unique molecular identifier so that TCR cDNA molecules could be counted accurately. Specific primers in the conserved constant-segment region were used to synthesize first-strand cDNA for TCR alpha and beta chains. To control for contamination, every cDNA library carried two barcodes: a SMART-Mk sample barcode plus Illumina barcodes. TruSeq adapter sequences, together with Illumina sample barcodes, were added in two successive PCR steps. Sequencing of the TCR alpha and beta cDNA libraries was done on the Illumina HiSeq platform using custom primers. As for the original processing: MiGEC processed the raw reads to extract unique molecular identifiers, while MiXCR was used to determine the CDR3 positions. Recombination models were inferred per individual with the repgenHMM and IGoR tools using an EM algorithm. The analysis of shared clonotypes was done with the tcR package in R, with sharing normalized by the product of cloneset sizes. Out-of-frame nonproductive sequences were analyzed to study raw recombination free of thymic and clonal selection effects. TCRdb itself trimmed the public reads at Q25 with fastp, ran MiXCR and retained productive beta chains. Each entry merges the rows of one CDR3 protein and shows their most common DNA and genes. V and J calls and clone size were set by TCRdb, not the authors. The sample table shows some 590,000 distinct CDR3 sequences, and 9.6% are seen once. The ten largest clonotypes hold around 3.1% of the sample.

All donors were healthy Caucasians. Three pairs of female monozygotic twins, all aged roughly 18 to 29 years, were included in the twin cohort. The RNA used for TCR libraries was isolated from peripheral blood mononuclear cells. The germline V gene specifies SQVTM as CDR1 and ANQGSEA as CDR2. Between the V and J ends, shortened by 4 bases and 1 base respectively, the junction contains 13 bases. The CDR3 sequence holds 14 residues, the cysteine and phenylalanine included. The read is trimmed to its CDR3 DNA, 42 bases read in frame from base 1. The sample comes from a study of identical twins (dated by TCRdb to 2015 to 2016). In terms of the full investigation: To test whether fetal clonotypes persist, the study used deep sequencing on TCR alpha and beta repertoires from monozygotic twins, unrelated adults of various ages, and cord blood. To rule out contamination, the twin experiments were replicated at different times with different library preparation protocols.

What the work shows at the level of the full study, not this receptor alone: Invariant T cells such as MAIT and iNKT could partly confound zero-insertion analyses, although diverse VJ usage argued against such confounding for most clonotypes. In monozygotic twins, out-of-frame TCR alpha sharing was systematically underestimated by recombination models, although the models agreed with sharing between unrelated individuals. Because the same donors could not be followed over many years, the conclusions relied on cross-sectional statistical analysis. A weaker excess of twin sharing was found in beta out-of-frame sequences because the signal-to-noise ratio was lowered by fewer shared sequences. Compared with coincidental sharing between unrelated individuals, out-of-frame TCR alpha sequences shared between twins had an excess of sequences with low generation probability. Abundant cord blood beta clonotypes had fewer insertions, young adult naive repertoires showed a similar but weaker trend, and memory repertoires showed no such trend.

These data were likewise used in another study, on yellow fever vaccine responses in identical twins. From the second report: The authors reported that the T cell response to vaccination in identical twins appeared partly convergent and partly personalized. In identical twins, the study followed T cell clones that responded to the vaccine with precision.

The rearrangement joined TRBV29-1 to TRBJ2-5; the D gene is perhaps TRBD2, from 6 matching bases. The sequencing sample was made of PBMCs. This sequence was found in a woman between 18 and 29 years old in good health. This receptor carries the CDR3 CSVGHPAGQETQYF. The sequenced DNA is TGCAGCGTTGGCCACCCAGCGGGCCAAGAGACCCAGTACTTC.